This T cell receptor (beta chain) is from a study of identical twins. Points from the study as a whole: Beta clonotypes that were abundant in cord blood contained fewer insertions, a pattern absent from memory repertoires. Modelling underestimated the level of out-of-frame TCR alpha sharing observed in monozygotic twins. In zero-insertion analyses, partial confounding could arise from invariant MAIT and iNKT cells.

This clonotype was counted between two and nine times. The antigen is unknown. Unique molecular identifiers were present on cDNA, and template switching added a universal primer site. MiXCR, run by TCRdb on the 5' RACE reads, gives a single entry per CDR3 protein. The sample lists under 300,000 distinct CDR3 sequences; 6.5% to 9.5% were seen once. CDR3 length: 15 residues. V trimming: 4 bases; J trimming: 6 bases; junction bases outside the gene matches: 13. Per the germline V gene, CDR1 is SQVTM and CDR2 is ANQGSEA. These records were also assigned to another study, of yellow fever vaccine responses in identical twins.

Sequencing used CD8+ T cells sorted from blood. This chain joins TRBV29-1 and TRBJ2-7, with 9 bases fitting TRBD2. The receptor was derived from a woman in her late teens or twenties in good health. In DNA form, the CDR3 reads TGCAGCGTTGTCCATGGCGGGGGGGCAGCCGGCGAGCAGTACTTC. Protein sequence: CSVVHGGGAAGEQYF.